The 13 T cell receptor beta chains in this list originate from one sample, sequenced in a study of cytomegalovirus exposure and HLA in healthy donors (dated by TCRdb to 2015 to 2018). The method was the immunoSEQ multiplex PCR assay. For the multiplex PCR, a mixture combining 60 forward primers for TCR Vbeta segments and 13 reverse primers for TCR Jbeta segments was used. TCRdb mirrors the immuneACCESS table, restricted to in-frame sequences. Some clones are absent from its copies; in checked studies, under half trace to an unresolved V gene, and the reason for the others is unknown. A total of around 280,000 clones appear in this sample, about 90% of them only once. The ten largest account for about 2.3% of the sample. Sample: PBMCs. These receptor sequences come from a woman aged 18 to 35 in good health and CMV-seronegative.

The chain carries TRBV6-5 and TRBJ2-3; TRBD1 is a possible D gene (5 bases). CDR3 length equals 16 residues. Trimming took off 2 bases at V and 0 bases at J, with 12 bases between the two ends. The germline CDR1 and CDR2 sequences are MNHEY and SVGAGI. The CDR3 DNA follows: TGTGCCAGCAGTTACGACAGTGTAACTAGCACAGATACGCAGTATTTT. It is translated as CASSYDSVTSTDTQYF.

This CDR3 reads CASSEVTSGVEQYF. Written as DNA, the CDR3 is TGTGCCAGCAGTGAAGTTACTAGCGGGGTCGAGCAGTACTTC. The chain uses TRBV6-1 and TRBJ2-7; TRBD2 aligns across 10 bases. Germline V gives CDR1 MNHNS, CDR2 SASEGT. This CDR3 has 14 residues. The trim removed 1 base at V and 6 bases at J, leaving 3 bases unmatched.

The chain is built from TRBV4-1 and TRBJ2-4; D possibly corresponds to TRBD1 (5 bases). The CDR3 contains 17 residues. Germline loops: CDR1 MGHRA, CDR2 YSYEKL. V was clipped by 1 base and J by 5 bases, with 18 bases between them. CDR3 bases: TGCGCCAGCAGCCAAGTGGTAGGGGTGGAAAGGGAAAACATTCAGTACTTC. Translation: CASSQVVGVERENIQYF.

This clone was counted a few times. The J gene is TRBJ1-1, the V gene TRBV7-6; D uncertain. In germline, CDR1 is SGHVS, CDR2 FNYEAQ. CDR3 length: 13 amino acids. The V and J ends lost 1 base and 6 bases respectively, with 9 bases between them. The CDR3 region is CASSLVAGAEAFF. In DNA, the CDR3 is TGTGCCAGCAGCTTAGTGGCGGGCGCTGAAGCTTTCTTT.

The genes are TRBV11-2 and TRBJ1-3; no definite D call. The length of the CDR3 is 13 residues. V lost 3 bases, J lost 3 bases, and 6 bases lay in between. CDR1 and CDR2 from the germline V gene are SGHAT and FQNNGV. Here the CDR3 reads CASSFQNGNTIYF. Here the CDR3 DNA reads TGTGCCAGCAGCTTTCAAAATGGAAACACCATATATTTT.

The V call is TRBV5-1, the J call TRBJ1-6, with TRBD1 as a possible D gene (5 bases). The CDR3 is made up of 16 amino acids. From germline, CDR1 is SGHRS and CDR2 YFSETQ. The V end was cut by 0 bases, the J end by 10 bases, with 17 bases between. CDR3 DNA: TGCGCCAGCAGCTTGGCACAGGACCCAACTCAATCACCCCTCCACTTT. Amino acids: CASSLAQDPTQSPLHF.

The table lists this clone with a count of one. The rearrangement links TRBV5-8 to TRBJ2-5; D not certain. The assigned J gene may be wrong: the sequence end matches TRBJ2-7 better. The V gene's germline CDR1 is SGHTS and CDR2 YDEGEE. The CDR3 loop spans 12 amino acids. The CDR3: CASSRIPYEQYF. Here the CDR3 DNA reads TGTGCCAGCAGCCGTATTCCCTACGAGCAGTACTTC.

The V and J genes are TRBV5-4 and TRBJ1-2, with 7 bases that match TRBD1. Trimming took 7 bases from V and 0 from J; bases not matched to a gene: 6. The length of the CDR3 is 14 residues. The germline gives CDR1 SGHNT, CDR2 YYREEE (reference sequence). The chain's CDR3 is CASRDSSANYGYTF. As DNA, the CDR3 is TGTGCCAGCCGGGACAGTAGCGCTAACTATGGCTACACCTTC.

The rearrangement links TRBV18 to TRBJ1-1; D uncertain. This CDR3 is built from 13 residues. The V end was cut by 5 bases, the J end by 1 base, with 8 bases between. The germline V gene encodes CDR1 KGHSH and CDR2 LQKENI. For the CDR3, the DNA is TGTGCCAGCTCAGCGGAGAGGAACACTGAAGCTTTCTTT. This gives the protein CASSAERNTEAFF.

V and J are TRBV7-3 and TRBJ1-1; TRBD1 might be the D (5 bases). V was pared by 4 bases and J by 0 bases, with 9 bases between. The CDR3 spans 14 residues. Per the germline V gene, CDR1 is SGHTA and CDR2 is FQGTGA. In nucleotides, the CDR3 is TGTGCCAGCAGCTGGGGAGGGGTGAACACTGAAGCTTTCTTT. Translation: CASSWGGVNTEAFF.

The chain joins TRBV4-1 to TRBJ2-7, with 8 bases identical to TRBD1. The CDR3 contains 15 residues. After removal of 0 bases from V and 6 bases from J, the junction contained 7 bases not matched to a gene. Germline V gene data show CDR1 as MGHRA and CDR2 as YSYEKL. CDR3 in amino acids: CASSQENGTGFEQYF. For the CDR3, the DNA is TGCGCCAGCAGCCAAGAGAACGGGACAGGTTTCGAGCAGTACTTC.

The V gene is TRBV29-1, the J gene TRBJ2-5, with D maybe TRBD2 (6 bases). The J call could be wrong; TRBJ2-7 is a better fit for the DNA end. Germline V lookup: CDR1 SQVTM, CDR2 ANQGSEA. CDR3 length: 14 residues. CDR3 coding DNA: TGCAGCGTTGAAGGGGGGGACGAGACCTACGAGCAGTACTTC. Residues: CSVEGGDETYEQYF.

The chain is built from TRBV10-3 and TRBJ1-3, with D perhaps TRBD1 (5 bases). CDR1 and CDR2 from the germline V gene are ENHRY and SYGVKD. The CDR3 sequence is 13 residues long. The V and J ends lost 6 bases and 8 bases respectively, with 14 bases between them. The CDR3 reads CAIRAGMGDTIYF. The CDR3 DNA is TGTGCCATCAGAGCGGGGATGGGGGACACCATATATTTT.